These 19 T cell receptor beta chains came from one sample sequenced in a study of metastatic and nonmetastatic thyroid tumors. Treatment of any kind had been given to no patient before thyroid surgery. TCRdb re-called clones via MiXCR from the PCR reads. The profile shows 8,000 to 9,000 clones, over 20% of them singletons. Sequencing used tumor tissue. These receptors were taken from a female donor with papillary thyroid cancer or a benign thyroid nodule (not recorded which). Some clones in this sample may be carry-over from other donors' samples.

This rearrangement joins TRBV28 to TRBJ2-2, with D possibly being TRBD1 or TRBD2 (5 bases each). V dropped 7 bases and J dropped 6 bases, with 18 bases sitting between them. The germline CDR1 and CDR2 sequences are MDHEN and SYDVKM. The CDR3 is made up of 15 amino acids. CDR3 DNA sequence: TGTGCCAGCACCAAAGAGAGGGGAGTGGCCGGGGAGCTGTTTTTT. Its protein is CASTKERGVAGELFF.

This clone was seen more than once but under ten times. The V call is TRBV15, the J call TRBJ2-2; 7 bases are shared with TRBD2. V shed 1 base, J shed 2 bases, and the junction held 7 bases outside the gene matches. Germline V gene sequence: CDR1 LNHNV, CDR2 YYDKDF (reference sequence). The CDR3 length is 17 residues. The CDR3 region has the DNA TGTGCCACCAGCAGAGGGGGCCTAGCGGAAAACACCGGGGAGCTGTTTTTT. This translates into CATSRGGLAENTGELFF.

Comment on this clone: At the DNA level, this CDR3 is encoded by other sequences in the same sample as well. CDR3 DNA: TGCAGTGCTAGACTAGCGGGGGGAAGGGGGCCGGCCAGCACAGATACGCAGTATTTT. Residues: CSARLAGGRGPASTDTQYF. The V and J genes are TRBV20-1 and TRBJ2-3, with TRBD2 identical over 11 bases. The CDR3 loop spans 19 amino acids. The V gene end was trimmed by 2 bases and the J gene end by 0 bases; junction bases not matched to a gene: 13. Germline values: CDR1 DFQATT, CDR2 SNEGSKA (reference sequence).

This clone was seen repeatedly, ten times or more. This sequence joins TRBV11-2 and TRBJ2-7; TRBD2 aligns across 8 bases. CDR3 length: 14 amino acids. Trimming at V came to 4 bases and at J to 1 base, leaving 3 bases not matched to a gene. CDR1 is SGHAT, CDR2 FQNNGV, per germline. This chain's CDR3 is CASSSQRESYEQYF. CDR3 nucleotides: TGTGCCAGCAGCTCGCAGCGGGAGTCCTACGAGCAGTACTTC.

This clone is medium-sized (0.01 to 0.1%) in the sample. Its ends do not fully match the called genes, so a read error is possible. The genes are TRBV27 and TRBJ2-2; D call uncertain. This CDR3 contains 16 residues. Germline values: CDR1 MNHEY, CDR2 SMNVEV (reference sequence). This CDR3 is CASRNHDKAKTGELFF. CDR3 DNA sequence: TGTGCCAGCAGAAATCATGACAAGGCGAAGACCGGGGAGCTGTTTTTT.

The rearrangement uses TRBV6-4 and TRBJ2-1, with 8 bases fitting TRBD2. V dropped 6 bases and J dropped 7; count of bases not matched to a gene: 11. CDR3 length: 15 amino acids. Germline CDR1 reads MRHNA; CDR2 reads SNTAGT. The chain's CDR3 is CASSRAGELGNEQFF. The DNA for the CDR3 is TGTGCCAGCAGCCGAGCGGGAGAACTGGGGAATGAGCAGTTCTTC.

This clone was picked up a small number of times. The rearrangement uses TRBV6-1 and TRBJ1-2; D is unresolved. The V end was cut by 0 bases, the J end by 2 bases, with 13 bases between. The CDR3 contains 16 residues. The germline gives CDR1 MNHNS, CDR2 SASEGT. The CDR3 reads CASSEALTEGNYGYTF. The CDR3 DNA is TGTGCCAGCAGTGAAGCCCTAACAGAGGGAAACTATGGCTACACCTTC.

J is TRBJ1-2 and V is TRBV28, with 7 bases that match TRBD1. The CDR3 sequence is 15 residues long. V lost 5 bases and J lost 4; bases outside the gene matches: 10. Germline-derived CDR1 and CDR2 are MDHEN and SYDVKM. This chain's CDR3 is CASSLGSGGIYGYTF. The CDR3 DNA sequence: TGTGCCAGCAGTCTCGGGTCAGGGGGAATCTATGGCTACACCTTC.

In its sample, this clone ranks as medium-sized. The CDR3 sequence is CASSASFTGGTEAFF. Written as DNA, the CDR3 is TGTGCCAGCAGTGCGTCTTTTACAGGAGGCACTGAAGCTTTCTTT. The chain combines TRBV6-1 with TRBJ1-1; possible D gene TRBD1, 5 bases. Germline V CDR1 and CDR2: MNHNS, SASEGT. The CDR3 totals 15 residues. V dropped 4 bases and J dropped 4 bases, with 16 bases sitting between them.

This clone ranks as medium-sized (0.01 to 0.1%). CDR3 sequence: CASSLGTTGNYGYTF. CDR3 coding DNA: TGTGCCAGCAGTTTAGGAACAACAGGGAACTATGGCTACACCTTC. V and J are TRBV27 and TRBJ1-2, with a tentative D call TRBD1 (6 bases). V was pared by 2 bases and J by 2 bases, with 12 bases between. CDR3 length: 15 residues. Germline CDR1 MNHEY, CDR2 SMNVEV (reference sequence).

The chain recombines TRBV9 with TRBJ2-7; possible D gene TRBD2, 5 bases. The CDR3 has 15 residues. Germline assignment: CDR1 SGDLS and CDR2 YYNGEE. V lost 3 bases to trimming and J lost 0 bases, with 13 bases between them. CDR3 region: CASSGSYAGSYEQYF. In DNA form, the CDR3 reads TGTGCCAGCAGCGGGTCTTACGCGGGCTCCTACGAGCAGTACTTC.

The chain combines TRBV28 with TRBJ1-6, with 11 positions matching TRBD1. Looked up from germline, CDR1 is MDHEN and CDR2 is SYDVKM. The CDR3 totals 14 residues. Unmatched junction bases numbered 4, after V lost 2 bases and J lost 13 bases. Here the CDR3 reads CASSLGTGGTPLHF. The CDR3 coding sequence is TGTGCCAGCAGTTTAGGGACAGGGGGGACCCCCCTCCACTTT.

This clone was recorded a few times. CDR3 in amino acids: CASSPGTGGTSNQPQHF. The CDR3 DNA reads TGTGCCAGCAGTCCCGGGACAGGGGGTACAAGCAATCAGCCCCAGCATTTT. The chain combines TRBV6-1 with TRBJ1-5; TRBD1 matches 11 bases. Germline values: CDR1 MNHNS, CDR2 SASEGT. J gave up 1 base and V 5 bases, and 7 bases lay outside the gene matches. The CDR3 spans 17 residues.

The chain is built from TRBV19 and TRBJ1-2; D gene uncertain. The V and J ends lost 5 bases and 4 bases respectively, with 14 bases between them. CDR3 size: 14 residues. Germline values: CDR1 LNHDA, CDR2 SQIVND (reference sequence). DNA for the CDR3: TGTGCCAGTAGTTCGGAAGGAATACTCTATGGCTACACCTTC. It encodes CASSSEGILYGYTF.

The rearrangement links TRBV20-1 to TRBJ2-1, with 9 bases fitting TRBD2. This CDR3 contains 14 residues. The germline CDR1 and CDR2 sequences are DFQATT and SNEGSKA (reference sequence). V lost 1 base and J lost 7; bases outside the gene matches: 5. CDR3 bases: TGCAGTGCTAGAGCTAGCGGGAACCGGAATGAGCAGTTCTTC. Translated: CSARASGNRNEQFF.

V gene TRBV19 combines with J gene TRBJ2-3; D is possibly TRBD1 (6 bases). The CDR3 spans 13 residues. The V and J ends lost 10 bases and 4 bases respectively, with 15 bases between them. Per the germline V gene, CDR1 is LNHDA and CDR2 is SQIVND (reference sequence). CDR3 in amino acids: CATSRGLADTQYF. The CDR3 nucleotides are TGTGCCACCAGTAGGGGGTTGGCAGATACGCAGTATTTT.

This clone is classed as medium-sized. J is TRBJ2-1 and V is TRBV27, with 8 bases matching TRBD2. Germline V CDR1 and CDR2: MNHEY, SMNVEV (reference sequence). The trim removed 8 bases at V and 1 base at J, leaving 4 bases unmatched. The CDR3 has 14 amino acids. Here the CDR3 reads CASPSGGSYNEQFF. CDR3 DNA: TGTGCCAGCCCTTCGGGAGGGTCCTACAATGAGCAGTTCTTC.

The genes are TRBV7-2 and TRBJ1-2, with D perhaps matching TRBD1 (6 bases). The CDR3 loop spans 13 amino acids. V was shortened by 5 bases and J by 10 bases, with 17 bases between the two germline ends. Germline assignment: CDR1 SGHTA and CDR2 FQGNSA. CDR3 in amino acids: CASSRRSGQNYTF. Written as DNA, the CDR3 is TGTGCCAGCAGCCGCAGATCGGGACAAAACTACACCTTC.

V gene TRBV5-1 combines with J gene TRBJ1-2; 8 positions agree with TRBD1. The CDR3 sequence is 14 residues long. V was clipped by 4 bases and J by 2 bases; unmatched bases: 4. Per germline, CDR1 SGHRS and CDR2 YFSETQ. CDR3 sequence (DNA): TGCGCCAGCAGCATGGGACAGGTCAACTATGGCTACACCTTC. Amino acids: CASSMGQVNYGYTF.